These T cell receptor beta chains were read from a single sample in a study of T cells in Graves' hyperthyroidism and ophthalmopathy. TCRdb called the multiplex PCR reads again in MiXCR, with one record for every CDR3 protein. The sample lists fewer than 450,000 distinct CDR3 sequences, about 15% occurring once. The sample taken for sequencing was blood. These TCRs come from a woman younger than 45 with Graves' hyperthyroidism that later progressed to Graves' ophthalmopathy. Both conserved end residues are part of each CDR3. The D gene is left open where the match is weak. Rows may omit the clone size; those that give it use once, few, many or a size class.

TRBJ2-3,few,TRBV19,TRBD2,TGTGCCAGTAGTATTTCGTCGCGGGGGTGGCAGTATTTT,CASSISSRGWQYF
TRBJ1-2,few,TRBV9,.,TGTGCCAGCAGCGTAGGGGGAGATGCAAACTATGGCTACACCTTC,CASSVGGDANYGYTF
TRBJ2-7,.,TRBV11-2,.,TGTGCCAGCAGCCAAGGCCCTGAATACGAGCAGTACTTC,CASSQGPEYEQYF
TRBJ2-1,many,TRBV12-3/TRBV12-4,TRBD1,TGTGCCAGCAGTTGGGGACAGGGGAAATACAATGAGCAGTTCTTC,CASSWGQGKYNEQFF
TRBJ2-2,many,TRBV12-3/TRBV12-4,.,TGTGCCAGCAGTTTAATGGGGGCCGGGGAGCTGTTTTTT,CASSLMGAGELFF
TRBJ2-2,many,TRBV6-1,TRBD2,TGTGCCAGCAGTATACCGGGACTAGCGGGAGCTGGCGGGGAGCTGTTTTTT,CASSIPGLAGAGGELFF
TRBJ1-3,many,TRBV2,.,TGTGCCAGCAGTGAACGCGACGCCGTGGTCTTGAGCAGATCTGGAAACACCATATATTTT,CASSERDAVVLSRSGNTIYF
TRBJ2-6,.,TRBV6-1,TRBD1,TGTGCCAGCAGGCGGGACAGGGGGCTGTCTGGGGCCAACGTCCTGACTTTC,CASRRDRGLSGANVLTF
TRBJ1-1,many,TRBV12-3/TRBV12-4,TRBD1,TGTGCCAGCCGGTACCGGGACAGTTACTTTTTTGAAGCTTTCTTT,CASRYRDSYFFEAFF
TRBJ1-6,few,TRBV4-1,TRBD1,TGCGCCAGCAGCCAACCTAGGGAGGGGGCGCATAGTAATTCACCCCTCCACTTT,CASSQPREGAHSNSPLHF
TRBJ1-2,.,TRBV19,TRBD1,TGTGCCAGTAGTACCAACAGGGGGCTGAATGGTGGCTACACCTTC,CASSTNRGLNGGYTF
TRBJ2-7,many,TRBV28,TRBD1,TGTGCCAGCAGTTTGCTTCCTGGACAGGGTCCCTACGAGCAGTACTTC,CASSLLPGQGPYEQYF
TRBJ1-1,.,TRBV5-1,TRBD1,TGCGCCAGCAGCGCGGGCCCCGGGACAGGGACTGAAGCTCTCTTT,CASSAGPGTGTEALF
TRBJ1-3,.,TRBV20-1,TRBD1,TGCAGTGCTACACAGGGGGCTGGAAACACCATATATTTT,CSATQGAGNTIYF
TRBJ1-5,many,TRBV2,.,TGTGCCAGCAGTGTAGACAGCTTCAGTCAGCCCCAGCATTTT,CASSVDSFSQPQHF
TRBJ2-6,many,TRBV10-3,TRBD1,TGTGCCATCAGTGAGTCACAGGGGGCTACTGGGGCCAACGTCCTGACTTTC,CAISESQGATGANVLTF
TRBJ2-3,few,TRBV6-1,TRBD2,TGTGCCAGCAGACCCGAACCGGGACTAGCACAGTATTTT,CASRPEPGLAQYF
TRBJ2-5,many,TRBV12-3/TRBV12-4,.,TGTGCCAGCAGTCAATTGGCGCAGCAAGAGACCCAGTACTTC,CASSQLAQQETQYF
TRBJ2-5,.,TRBV7-8,.,TGTGCCAGCAGCTTAGGGGTAGGGGGCCAAGAGACCCAGTACTTC,CASSLGVGGQETQYF
TRBJ2-1,many,TRBV5-1,.,TGCGCCAGCAGCTTGGAAAGGCTCTTTGGCTCCTACAATGAGCAGTTCTTC,CASSLERLFGSYNEQFF
TRBJ2-7,.,TRBV3-1,TRBD1,TGTGCCAGCAGCCAAGGGACAGGGTCCTACGAGCAGTACTTC,CASSQGTGSYEQYF
TRBJ1-2,many,TRBV12-3/TRBV12-4,.,TGTGCCAGCAGTTTGTCAGGGGTTCACGGCTACACCTTC,CASSLSGVHGYTF
TRBJ1-2,.,TRBV3-1,.,TGTGCCAGCAGCCAAGTCGCCGGACAGCTTTTCCCCTCTAACTATGGCTACACCTTC,CASSQVAGQLFPSNYGYTF
TRBJ1-2,many,TRBV7-2,.,TGTGCCAGCAGCGAGCCAGGACAGAGCCTCGGCTACACCTTC,CASSEPGQSLGYTF
TRBJ2-7,many,TRBV10-3,.,TGTGCCATCAGTGATACGGACAACAACTCCTACGAGCAGTACTTC,CAISDTDNNSYEQYF
TRBJ2-1,many,TRBV28,.,TGTGCCAGCAGTTCCGAACCACTCAATGAGCAGTTCTTC,CASSSEPLNEQFF
TRBJ1-5,.,TRBV20-1,.,TGCAGTGCTCCGGGCCCCAATAGCAATCAGCCCCAGCATTTT,CSAPGPNSNQPQHF
TRBJ2-7,many,TRBV2,TRBD1,TGTGCCAGCAGTGGGACAGGGTTGAACTACGAGCAGTACTTC,CASSGTGLNYEQYF
TRBJ2-7,many,TRBV6-5,.,TGTGCCAGCAGTTACTCAGGGGGAGCGGTCTACGAGCAGTACTTC,CASSYSGGAVYEQYF
TRBJ2-7,.,TRBV4-2,.,TGTGCCAGCAGCCAAGGGGGACAATTCCGGAGCGAGCAGTACTTC,CASSQGGQFRSEQYF
TRBJ2-1,few,TRBV6-5,.,TGTGCCAGCAGTTACTATGAGGGTCCCTACAATGAGCAGTTCTTC,CASSYYEGPYNEQFF
TRBJ2-3,many,TRBV10-3,.,TGTGCCATCAGGAGCCCCGGGAGCGGTACGCAGTATTTT,CAIRSPGSGTQYF
TRBJ1-1,many,TRBV6-2/TRBV6-3,.,TGTGCCACGATCGAGGACGATACAAACACTGAAGCTTTCTTT,CATIEDDTNTEAFF
TRBJ2-7,many,TRBV11-2,TRBD2,TGTGCCAGCAGCTCCGGGACTAGCGGGAGTTTAGCCGAGCAGTACTTC,CASSSGTSGSLAEQYF
TRBJ1-4,many,TRBV30,TRBD1,TGTGCCTGGAGTGTTGGACAGGGAAATGAAAAACTGTTTTTT,CAWSVGQGNEKLFF
TRBJ2-7,many,TRBV18,.,TGTGCCAGCTCACCCGGAACCTACGAGCAGTACTTC,CASSPGTYEQYF
TRBJ2-1,.,TRBV20-1,TRBD2,TGCAGTGCTAGAGAGGGACTAGCGGGAGGGGAGTACAATGAGCAGTTCTTC,CSAREGLAGGEYNEQFF
TRBJ2-7,few,TRBV3-1,TRBD2,TGTGCCAGCAGCCATAACGTACTAGCGGGAGGCTACGAGCAGTACTTC,CASSHNVLAGGYEQYF
TRBJ2-4,many,TRBV28,.,TGTGCCAGCAGTTTATACAGGGAAACCAAAAACATTCAGTACTTC,CASSLYRETKNIQYF
TRBJ1-1,.,TRBV2,.,TGTGCCAGCAGCGAAGAGACCAGGGGAGCTTTCTTT,CASSEETRGAFF
TRBJ2-4,many,TRBV7-8,TRBD1,TGTGCCAGCAGCTTGGGGACAGAAAACATTCAGTACTTC,CASSLGTENIQYF
TRBJ2-7,many,TRBV2,.,TGTGCCAGCAGTGAATCGTTGGGCTACGAGCAGTACTTC,CASSESLGYEQYF
TRBJ2-1,many,TRBV11-1,TRBD2,TGTGCCAGCAGTCGCTATAGCGGGAGTCAGCACAATGAGCAGTTCTTC,CASSRYSGSQHNEQFF